This T cell receptor (beta chain) was profiled in a study of CD8+CD57+ T cells in acquired aplastic anemia. Study-level background: Mean DNA quantity obtained from sorted CD4+ and CD8+ cells was around 2.9 ug.

General observations from the study: A significant difference in CD8+ Simpson's diversity between patients and controls was not found.

This clonotype has at least ten counts. The antigen is not known. From germline, CDR1 is DFQATT and CDR2 SNEGSKA (reference sequence). The length of the CDR3 is 18 residues. With 5 bases clipped from V and 0 bases from J, the junction kept 9 bases outside the gene matches. It was genomic DNA that served as the template for profiling TCR beta VDJ and CDR3. TCRdb reanalysed the reads using MiXCR and keeps one entry per CDR3 protein. Of around 200,000 distinct CDR3 sequences detected, approximately 60% appear once; the ten largest clones hold around 28%. This clonotype originated in a human donor in good health. The sequencing sample was made of sorted CD4+, CD8+, or CD8+CD57+ T cells (not recorded which) from PBMCs. V and J are TRBV20-1 and TRBJ2-3, with 15 nucleotides matching TRBD2. CDR3 amino acids: CSAGILGLAGGSTDTQYF. The CDR3, as DNA: TGCAGTGCTGGAATTCTAGGACTAGCGGGGGGGAGCACAGATACGCAGTATTTT.